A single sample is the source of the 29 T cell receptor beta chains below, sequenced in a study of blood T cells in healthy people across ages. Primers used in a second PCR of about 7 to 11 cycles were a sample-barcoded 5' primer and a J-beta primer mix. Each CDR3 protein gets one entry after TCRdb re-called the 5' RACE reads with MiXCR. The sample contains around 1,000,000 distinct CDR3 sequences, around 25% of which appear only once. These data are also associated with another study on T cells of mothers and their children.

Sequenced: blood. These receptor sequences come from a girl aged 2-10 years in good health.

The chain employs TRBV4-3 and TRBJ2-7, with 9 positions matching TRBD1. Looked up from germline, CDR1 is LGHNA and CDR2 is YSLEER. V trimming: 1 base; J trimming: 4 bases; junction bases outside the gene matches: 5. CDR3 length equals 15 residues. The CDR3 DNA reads TGCGCCAGCAGCCAAGGGCGGGGGACAGGGTACGAGCAGTACTTC. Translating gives CASSQGRGTGYEQYF.

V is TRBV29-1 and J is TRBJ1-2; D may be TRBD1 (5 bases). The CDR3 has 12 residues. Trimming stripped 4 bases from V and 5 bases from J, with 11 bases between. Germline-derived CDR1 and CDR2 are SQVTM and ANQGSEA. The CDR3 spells CSVVQVGYGYTF. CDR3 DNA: TGCAGCGTTGTACAGGTTGGATATGGCTACACCTTC.

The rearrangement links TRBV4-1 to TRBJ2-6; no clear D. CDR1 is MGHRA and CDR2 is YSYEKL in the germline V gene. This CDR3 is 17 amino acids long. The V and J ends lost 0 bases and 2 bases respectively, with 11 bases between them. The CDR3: CASSQEGRQPGANVLTF. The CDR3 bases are TGCGCCAGCAGCCAAGAGGGCAGACAACCTGGGGCCAACGTCCTGACTTTC.

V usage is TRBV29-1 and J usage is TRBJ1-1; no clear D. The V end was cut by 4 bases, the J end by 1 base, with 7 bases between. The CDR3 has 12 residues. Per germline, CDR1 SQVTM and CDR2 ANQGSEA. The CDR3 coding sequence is TGCAGCGTTGTAGCTCAGAACACTGAAGCTTTCTTT. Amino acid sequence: CSVVAQNTEAFF.

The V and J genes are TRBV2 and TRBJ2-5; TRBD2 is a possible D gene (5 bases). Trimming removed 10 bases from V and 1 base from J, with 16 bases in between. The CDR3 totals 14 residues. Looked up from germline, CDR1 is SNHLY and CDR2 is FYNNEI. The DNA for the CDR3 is TGTGCCACCTCCACCGGGGAACTCCAAGAGACCCAGTACTTC. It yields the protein CATSTGELQETQYF.

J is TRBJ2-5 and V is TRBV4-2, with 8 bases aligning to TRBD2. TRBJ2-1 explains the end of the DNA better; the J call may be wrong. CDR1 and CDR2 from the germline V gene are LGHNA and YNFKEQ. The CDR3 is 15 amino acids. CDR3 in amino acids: CASSQYNSGGYEQFF. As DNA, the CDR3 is TGTGCCAGCAGCCAATATAACAGCGGGGGCTATGAGCAGTTCTTC.

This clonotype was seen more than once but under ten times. This CDR3 is CASSQVGEEQYF. Written as DNA, the CDR3 is TGCGCCAGCAGCCAAGTCGGGGAGGAGCAGTACTTC. V gene TRBV4-3 combines with J gene TRBJ2-5; weak D call: TRBD2 (6 bases). Germline V gene sequence: CDR1 LGHNA, CDR2 YSLEER. This CDR3 is 12 amino acids long. Trimming pared 1 base from V and 11 bases from J, leaving 11 bases between.

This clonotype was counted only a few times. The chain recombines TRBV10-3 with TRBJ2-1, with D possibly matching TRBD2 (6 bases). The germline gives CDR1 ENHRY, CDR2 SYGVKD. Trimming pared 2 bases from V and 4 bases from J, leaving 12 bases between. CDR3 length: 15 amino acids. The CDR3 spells CAISEPAGRYNEQFF. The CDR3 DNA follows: TGTGCCATCAGTGAGCCGGCGGGGAGGTACAATGAGCAGTTCTTC.

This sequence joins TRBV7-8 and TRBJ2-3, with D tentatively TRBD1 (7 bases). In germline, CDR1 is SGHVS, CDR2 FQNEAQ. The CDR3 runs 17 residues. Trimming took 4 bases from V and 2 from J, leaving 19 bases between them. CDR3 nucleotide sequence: TGTGCCAGCAGCTCATCCGGCGGGACAGACAACACAGATACGCAGTATTTT. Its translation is CASSSSGGTDNTDTQYF.

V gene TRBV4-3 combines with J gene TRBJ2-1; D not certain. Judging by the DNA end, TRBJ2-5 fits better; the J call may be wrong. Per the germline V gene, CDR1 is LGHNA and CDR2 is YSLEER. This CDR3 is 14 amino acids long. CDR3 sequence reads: CASSQELGAETQYF. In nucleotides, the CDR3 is TGCGCCAGCAGCCAAGAGCTAGGAGCGGAGACCCAGTACTTC.

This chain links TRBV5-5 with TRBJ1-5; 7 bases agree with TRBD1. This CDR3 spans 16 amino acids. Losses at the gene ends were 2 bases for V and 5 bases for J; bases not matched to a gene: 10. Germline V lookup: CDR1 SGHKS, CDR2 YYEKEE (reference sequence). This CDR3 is CASSFSRDRVHQPQHF. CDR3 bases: TGTGCCAGCAGCTTTTCCCGAGACAGGGTACATCAGCCCCAGCATTTT.

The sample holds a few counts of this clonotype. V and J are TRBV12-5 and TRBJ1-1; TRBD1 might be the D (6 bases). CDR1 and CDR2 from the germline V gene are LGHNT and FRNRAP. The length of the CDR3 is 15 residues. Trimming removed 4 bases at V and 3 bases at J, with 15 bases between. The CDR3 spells CASGSPQGYHTEAFF. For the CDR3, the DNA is TGTGCTAGTGGTTCGCCACAGGGTTACCACACTGAAGCTTTCTTT.

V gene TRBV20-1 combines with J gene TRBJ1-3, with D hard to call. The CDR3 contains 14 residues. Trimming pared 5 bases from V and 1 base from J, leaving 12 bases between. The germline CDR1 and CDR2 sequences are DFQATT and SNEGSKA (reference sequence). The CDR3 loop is CSAWTEGSGNTIYF. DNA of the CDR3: TGCAGTGCTTGGACGGAGGGATCTGGAAACACCATATATTTT.

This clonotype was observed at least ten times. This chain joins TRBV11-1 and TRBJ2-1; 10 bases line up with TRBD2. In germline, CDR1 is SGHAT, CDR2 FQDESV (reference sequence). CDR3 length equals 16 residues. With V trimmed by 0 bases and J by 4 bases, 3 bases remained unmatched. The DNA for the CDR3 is TGTGCCAGCAGCTTAGCTCTAGCGGGGGTGTACAATGAGCAGTTCTTC. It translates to CASSLALAGVYNEQFF. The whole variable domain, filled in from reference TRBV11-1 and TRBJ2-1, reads EAEVAQSPRYKITEKSQAVAFWCDPISGHATLYWYRQILGQGPELLVQFQDESVVDDSQLPKDRFSAERLKGVDSTLKIQPAELGDSAMYLCASSLALAGVYNEQFFGPGTRLTVL.

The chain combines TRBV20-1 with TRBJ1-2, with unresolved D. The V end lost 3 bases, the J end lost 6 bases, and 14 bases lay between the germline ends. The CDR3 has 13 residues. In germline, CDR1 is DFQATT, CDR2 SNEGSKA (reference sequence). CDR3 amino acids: CSASVLEGHGYTF. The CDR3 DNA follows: TGCAGTGCTAGTGTTTTGGAGGGCCATGGCTACACCTTC.

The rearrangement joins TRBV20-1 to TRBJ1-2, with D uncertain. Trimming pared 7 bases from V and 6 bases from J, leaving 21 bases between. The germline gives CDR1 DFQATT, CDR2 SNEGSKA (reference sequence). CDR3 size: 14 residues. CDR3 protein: CSVDDFRGIDGYTF. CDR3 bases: TGCAGTGTAGATGACTTCCGGGGTATCGATGGCTACACCTTC.

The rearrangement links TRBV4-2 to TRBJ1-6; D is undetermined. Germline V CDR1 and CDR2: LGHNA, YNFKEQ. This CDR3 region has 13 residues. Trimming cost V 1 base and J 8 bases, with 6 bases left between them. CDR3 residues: CASSQAMDSPLHF. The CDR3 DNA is TGTGCCAGCAGCCAAGCTATGGATTCACCCCTCCACTTT.

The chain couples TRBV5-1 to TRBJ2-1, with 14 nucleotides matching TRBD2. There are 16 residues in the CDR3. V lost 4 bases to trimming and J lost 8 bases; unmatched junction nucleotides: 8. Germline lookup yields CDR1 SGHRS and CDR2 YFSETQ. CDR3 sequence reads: CASSRGTSGSIHEQFF. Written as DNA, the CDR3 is TGCGCCAGCAGCCGAGGGACTAGCGGGAGTATCCATGAGCAGTTCTTC.

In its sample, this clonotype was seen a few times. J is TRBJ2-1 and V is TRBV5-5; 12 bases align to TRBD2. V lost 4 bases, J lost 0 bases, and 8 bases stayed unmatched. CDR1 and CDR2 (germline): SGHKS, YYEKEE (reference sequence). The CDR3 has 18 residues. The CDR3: CASSRGLAGSSSYNEQFF. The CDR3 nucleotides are TGTGCCAGCAGCCGCGGACTAGCGGGATCCAGCTCCTACAATGAGCAGTTCTTC.

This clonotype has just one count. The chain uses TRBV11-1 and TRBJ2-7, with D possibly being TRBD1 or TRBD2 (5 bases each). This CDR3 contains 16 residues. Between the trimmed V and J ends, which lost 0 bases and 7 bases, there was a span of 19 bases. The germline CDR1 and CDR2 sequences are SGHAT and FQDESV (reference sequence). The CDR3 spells CASSLAGESSYNEQYF. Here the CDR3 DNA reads TGTGCCAGCAGCTTAGCGGGGGAGAGCTCCTACAATGAGCAGTACTTC.

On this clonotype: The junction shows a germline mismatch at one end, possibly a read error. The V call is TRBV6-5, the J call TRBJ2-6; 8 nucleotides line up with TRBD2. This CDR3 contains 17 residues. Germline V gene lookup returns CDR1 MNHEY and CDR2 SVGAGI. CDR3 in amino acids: CASSFTGGDSGASVLTF. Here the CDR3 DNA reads TGTGCCAGCAGTTTCACGGGAGGGGACTCTGGGGCCAGCGTCCTGACTTTC.

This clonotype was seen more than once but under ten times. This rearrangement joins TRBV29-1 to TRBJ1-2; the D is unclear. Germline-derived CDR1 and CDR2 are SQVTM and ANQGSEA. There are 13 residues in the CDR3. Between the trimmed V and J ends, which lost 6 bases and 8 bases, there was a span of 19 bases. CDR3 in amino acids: CSVLGGVLDGYTF. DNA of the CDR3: TGCAGCGTCCTCGGTGGGGTTCTTGACGGCTACACCTTC.

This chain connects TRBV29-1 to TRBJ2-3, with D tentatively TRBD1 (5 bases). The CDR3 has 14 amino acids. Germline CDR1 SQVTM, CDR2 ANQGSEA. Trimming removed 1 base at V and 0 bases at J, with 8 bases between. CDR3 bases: TGCAGCGTTGAAGGCAGGGTTAGCACAGATACGCAGTATTTT. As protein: CSVEGRVSTDTQYF.

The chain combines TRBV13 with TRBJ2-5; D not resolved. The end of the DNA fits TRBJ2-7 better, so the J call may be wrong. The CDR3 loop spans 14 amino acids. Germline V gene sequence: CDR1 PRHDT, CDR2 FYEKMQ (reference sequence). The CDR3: CASSLFGGYYEQYF. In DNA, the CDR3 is TGTGCCAGCAGCTTATTCGGCGGCTACTACGAGCAGTACTTC.

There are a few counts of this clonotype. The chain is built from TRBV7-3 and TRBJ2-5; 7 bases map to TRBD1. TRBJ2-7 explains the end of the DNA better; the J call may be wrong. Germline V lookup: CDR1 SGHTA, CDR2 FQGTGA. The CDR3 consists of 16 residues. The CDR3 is CASSPGPGTDPYEQYF. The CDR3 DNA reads TGTGCCAGCAGCCCAGGTCCCGGGACAGATCCCTACGAGCAGTACTTC.

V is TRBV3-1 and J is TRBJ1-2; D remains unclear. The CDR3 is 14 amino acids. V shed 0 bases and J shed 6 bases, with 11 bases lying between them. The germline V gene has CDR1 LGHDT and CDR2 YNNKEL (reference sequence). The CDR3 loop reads CASSQDEGYDGYTF. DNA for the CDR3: TGTGCCAGCAGCCAAGATGAAGGGTACGATGGCTACACCTTC.

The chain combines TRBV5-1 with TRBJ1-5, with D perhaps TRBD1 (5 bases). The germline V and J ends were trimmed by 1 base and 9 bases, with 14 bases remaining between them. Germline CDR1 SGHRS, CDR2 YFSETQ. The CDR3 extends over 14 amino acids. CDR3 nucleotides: TGCGCCAGCAGCTTGATGGGGGGATTCGCGCCCCAGCATTTT. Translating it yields CASSLMGGFAPQHF.

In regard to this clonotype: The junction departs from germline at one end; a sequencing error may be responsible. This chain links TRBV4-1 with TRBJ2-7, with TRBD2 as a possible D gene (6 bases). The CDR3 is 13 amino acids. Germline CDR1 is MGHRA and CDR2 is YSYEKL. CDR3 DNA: TGCGCCAGCAGCCAAGTCGGATCGGGAGTGGAGTTCTTC. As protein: CASSQVGSGVEFF.

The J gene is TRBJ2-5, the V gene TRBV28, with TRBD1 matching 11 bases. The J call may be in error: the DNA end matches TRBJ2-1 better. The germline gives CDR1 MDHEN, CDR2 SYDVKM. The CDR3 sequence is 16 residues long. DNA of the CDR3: TGTGCCAGCAGCTCCTCCGGGACAGGGGGTCGCGATGAGCAGTTCTTC. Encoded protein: CASSSSGTGGRDEQFF.